The rows below give T cell receptor beta chains drawn from one sample of a study of blood T cell repertoires in COVID-19. This table comes from immunoSEQ multiplex PCR, and its TCRdb copy is limited to in-frame clones, with some not included. The table records 220,000 or so clones, 80% to 95% of them present only once. Sequencing was done on a sample of peripheral blood. The receptor set was obtained from a man in his fifties or sixties with COVID-19, enrolled during active disease. Each CDR3 is given with its conserved first and last residue. A D gene is named only where the DNA matches it firmly. Clone size is shown for a subset of rows, as once, few, many or a class of expanded clone.

D gene | clone size | CDR3 length | J gene | V gene | CDR3 DNA | CDR3 protein
. | . | 17 | TRBJ1-2 | TRBV21-1 | TGTGCCAGCAGCCCTCCGGGACAGGTCCTATGTTCCTATGGCTACACCTTC | CASSPPGQVLCSYGYTF
TRBD2 | . | 13 | TRBJ2-1 | TRBV29-1 | TGCAGCGGCCCCGGGACTAGAGGTGGTGAGCAGTTCTTC | CSGPGTRGGEQFF
. | . | 15 | TRBJ1-1 | TRBV19 | TGTGCCAGTAGAGCGGGGGGCGCGGGGAATTCTGAAGCTTTCTTT | CASRAGGAGNSEAFF
. | . | 14 | TRBJ1-6 | TRBV7-2 | TGTGCCAGCAAAGGAGGGCGGGTTAATTCACCCCTCCACTTT | CASKGGRVNSPLHF
TRBD1 | . | 13 | TRBJ1-2 | TRBV11-3 | TGTGCCAGCAGCTCGGACAGGGACGATGGCTACACCTTC | CASSSDRDDGYTF
. | . | 15 | TRBJ1-2 | TRBV2 | TGTGCCAGCAGGCGTGGCGGTGGAACTAACTATGGCTACACCTTC | CASRRGGGTNYGYTF
. | . | 14 | TRBJ1-6 | TRBV3-1/TRBV3-2 | TGTGCCAGCAGCCAAGCCAGCTATAATTCACCCCTCCACTTT | CASSQASYNSPLHF
TRBD1 | once | 14 | TRBJ2-2 | TRBV2 | TGTGCCAGCAAGGGGACAGTGAACACCGGGGAGCTGTTTTTT | CASKGTVNTGELFF
TRBD2 | . | 17 | TRBJ2-7 | TRBV28 | TGTGCCAGCAGTGGACCGCGCGGGACTAGCGACTCCTACGAGCAGTACTTC | CASSGPRGTSDSYEQYF
. | once | 16 | TRBJ2-1 | TRBV7-9 | TGTGCCAGCAGCTTAGGCGGGACTCGGGCCGACAATGAGCAGTTCTTC | CASSLGGTRADNEQFF
TRBD1 | . | 15 | TRBJ1-2 | TRBV30 | TGTGCCTGGAGTCCCCAGACAGGGGGGCACTATGGCTACACCTTC | CAWSPQTGGHYGYTF
. | . | 15 | TRBJ2-1 | TRBV7-8 | TGTGCCAGCAGCTCCGCCCAGGGGACCTACAATGAGCAGTTCTTC | CASSSAQGTYNEQFF
TRBD2 | . | 16 | TRBJ2-1 | TRBV5-4 | TGTGCCAGCAGCTCTAGCAGGACTAGCGGCAACAATGAGCAGTTCTTC | CASSSSRTSGNNEQFF
TRBD2 | . | 17 | TRBJ2-3 | TRBV4-1 | TGCGCCAGCAGCCAAGATTCTAGCGGGGGGTTATCAGATACGCAGTATTTT | CASSQDSSGGLSDTQYF
TRBD1 | . | 15 | TRBJ2-1 | TRBV7-8 | TGTGCCAGCAGCTTAAGACAGGGGGCGAACTCTGAGCAGTTCTTC | CASSLRQGANSEQFF
TRBD1 | . | 11 | TRBJ1-2 | TRBV29-1 | TGCAGTGATAGACAGGGCCCTGGCTACACCTTC | CSDRQGPGYTF
. | . | 13 | TRBJ1-2 | TRBV27 | TGTGCCAGCAGGGGGGACAATAACTATGGCTACACCTTC | CASRGDNNYGYTF
. | . | 18 | TRBJ2-1 | TRBV27 | TGTGCCAGCAGTCCGCGTCCGGGACTCCAAAGCTCCTACAATGAGCAGTTCTTC | CASSPRPGLQSSYNEQFF
TRBD1 | . | 17 | TRBJ2-1 | TRBV19 | TGTGCCAGTAGTATACCCTACGACAGGGAATCTGGGGTTGAGCAGTTCTTC | CASSIPYDRESGVEQFF
. | . | 17 | TRBJ2-2 | TRBV3-1/TRBV3-2 | TGTGCCAGCAGCCAAGTGAGGACTACTTCGAACACCGGGGAGCTGTTTTTT | CASSQVRTTSNTGELFF
. | . | 16 | TRBJ2-3 | TRBV10-3 | TGTGCCGCCGGAGGGGCCCGACTAGTTGTCAGAGATACGCAGTATTTT | CAAGGARLVVRDTQYF
. | . | 15 | TRBJ2-7 | TRBV5-4 | TGTGCCAGCAGCTTGGGACAGAGAGGGGGAGGGGAGCAGTACTTC | CASSLGQRGGGEQYF
. | once | 12 | TRBJ1-6 | TRBV2 | TGTGCCGGTAACAGGGATAATTCACCCCTCCACTTT | CAGNRDNSPLHF
. | . | 13 | TRBJ1-1 | TRBV12-3/TRBV12-4 | TGTGCCAGCAGTAAAAATATGAACACTGAAGCTTTCTTT | CASSKNMNTEAFF
TRBD2 | . | 16 | TRBJ2-1 | TRBV7-2 | TGTGCCAGCAGCCGGGGGGTGGCGGAGGGGTACAATGAGCAGTTCTTC | CASSRGVAEGYNEQFF
. | . | 14 | TRBJ1-1 | TRBV6-5 | TGTGCCAGCAGTTACGACAGATCGAACACTGAAGCTTTCTTT | CASSYDRSNTEAFF
. | . | 15 | TRBJ2-7 | TRBV18 | TGTGCCAGCTCACCACGAGCGGAAAGTACCTACGAGCAGTACTTC | CASSPRAESTYEQYF
. | . | 15 | TRBJ2-1 | TRBV5-4 | TGTGCCAGCAGCCGGGACACTTTCTCCTACAATGAGCAGTTCTTC | CASSRDTFSYNEQFF
. | . | 16 | TRBJ1-6 | TRBV3-1/TRBV3-2 | TGTGCCAGCAGCCAAGAGGGGGGGGTTCTCAATTCACCCCTCCACTTT | CASSQEGGVLNSPLHF
TRBD1 | . | 16 | TRBJ2-6 | TRBV9 | TGTGCCAGCAACAGGGGACAGGGATCTGGGGCCAACGTCCTGACTTTC | CASNRGQGSGANVLTF
. | . | 16 | TRBJ2-5 | TRBV3-1/TRBV3-2 | TGTGCCAGCAGCCAAGGGGGCGGCGGACCGTGGCTGAGCCAGTACTTC | CASSQGGGGPWLSQYF
. | . | 15 | TRBJ1-2 | TRBV6-6 | TGTGCCAGCAGCCCAGAACAGGGTGGAGTTGGTGGCTACACCTTC | CASSPEQGGVGGYTF
. | . | 15 | TRBJ2-2 | TRBV6-5 | TGTGCCAGCGGAGAACGGGGAAAGAACACCGGGGAGCTGTTTTTT | CASGERGKNTGELFF
. | . | 16 | TRBJ1-5 | TRBV18 | TGTGCCAGCTCACTACTCGGGACTTTTAGCAATCAGCCCCAGCATTTT | CASSLLGTFSNQPQHF
. | . | 14 | TRBJ2-7 | TRBV27 | TGTGCCAGCAGTCCGTCCCGACCTGAGGGCGAGCAGTACTTC | CASSPSRPEGEQYF
. | . | 15 | TRBJ1-2 | TRBV20-1 | TGCAGTGCTAATGACCCGGGGGGCGACAACTATGGCTACACCTTC | CSANDPGGDNYGYTF
TRBD2 | . | 16 | TRBJ2-7 | TRBV3-1/TRBV3-2 | TGTGCCAGCAGCCAAGTATTACCCGGGACTAGCAACGAGCAGTACTTC | CASSQVLPGTSNEQYF
. | . | 12 | TRBJ2-1 | TRBV6-5 | TGTGCCTCCGGACGGACTCAGGATGAGCAGTTCTTC | CASGRTQDEQFF
TRBD1 | . | 14 | TRBJ2-7 | TRBV27 | TGTGCCAGCAGACTTCGACAGGGTACCTACGAGCAGTACTTC | CASRLRQGTYEQYF
. | . | 12 | TRBJ2-3 | TRBV7-8 | TGTGCAAGCGAGCAGGGCCGGGATACGCAGTATTTT | CASEQGRDTQYF
. | . | 14 | TRBJ2-1 | TRBV9 | TGTGCCAGCGGAAGCGGAACCGTTTACAATGAGCAGTTCTTC | CASGSGTVYNEQFF
. | . | 16 | TRBJ1-1 | TRBV21-1 | TGTGCCAGCAGCAAAGAGTTTGCAGACATAAACACTGAAGCTTTCTTT | CASSKEFADINTEAFF
TRBD2 | . | 16 | TRBJ2-3 | TRBV30 | TGTGCCTGGGCAGAGGGACTAGCGGGACGCACAGATACGCAGTATTTT | CAWAEGLAGRTDTQYF
TRBD1 | . | 15 | TRBJ2-1 | TRBV2 | TGTGCCAGCGAGGGAGGGACAGGGCCGTACAATGAGCAGTTCTTC | CASEGGTGPYNEQFF
TRBD1 | . | 15 | TRBJ1-2 | TRBV5-1 | TGCGCCAGCAGCTTGGCGTTAGGGGGCAGCTATGGCTACACCTTC | CASSLALGGSYGYTF
TRBD2 | . | 18 | TRBJ2-1 | TRBV29-1 | TGCAGCGCCCAGAGGACTAGCGGGGTCCTGAGCTCCTACAATGAGCAGTTCTTC | CSAQRTSGVLSSYNEQFF
. | . | 16 | TRBJ1-1 | TRBV5-1 | TGCGCCAGCACCGGGGGATCCCTCCTTATGAACACTGAAGCTTTCTTT | CASTGGSLLMNTEAFF
. | . | 16 | TRBJ1-2 | TRBV6-1 | TGTGCCAGCAGTGAGATAGGGACACCATCTAACTATGGCTACACCTTC | CASSEIGTPSNYGYTF
. | few | 16 | TRBJ2-7 | TRBV3-1/TRBV3-2 | TGTGCCAGCAGCCAAGATACCAGGGTAGGGTTCGACGAGCAGTACTTC | CASSQDTRVGFDEQYF
TRBD1 | . | 16 | TRBJ1-2 | TRBV27 | TGTGCCAGCAGTTTATCGGGGGACAGAGGTATCTATGGCTACACCTTC | CASSLSGDRGIYGYTF
. | . | 13 | TRBJ2-3 | TRBV10-3 | TGTGCCATCAGTGGACATAGCACAGATACGCAGTATTTT | CAISGHSTDTQYF
TRBD1 | . | 15 | TRBJ1-2 | TRBV3-1/TRBV3-2 | TGTGCCAGCAGCCACCTTAACAGGGGGCTCTATGGCTACACCTTC | CASSHLNRGLYGYTF
TRBD1 | . | 15 | TRBJ1-2 | TRBV11-3 | TGTGCCAGCAGCTTAGATCTCGGCAGGGGGAAGGGCTACACCTTC | CASSLDLGRGKGYTF
TRBD1 | . | 13 | TRBJ2-7 | TRBV30 | TGTGCCTGGAGTTTGGCTACAGGGGATCAGCAGTACTTC | CAWSLATGDQQYF
TRBD2 | . | 19 | TRBJ2-1 | TRBV7-3 | TGTGCCAGCAGCTTAATAGGCACTAGCGGATATAGCTCCTACAATGAGCAGTTCTTC | CASSLIGTSGYSSYNEQFF
TRBD1 | . | 16 | TRBJ2-3 | TRBV5-1 | TGCGCCAGCAGCTGGACCGGGACAGGGGTTCCAGATACGCAGTATTTT | CASSWTGTGVPDTQYF